These 2 T cell receptor beta chains share one sample of origin, sequenced in a study of blood T cell repertoires in COVID-19. Profiled with immunoSEQ multiplex PCR; TCRdb holds only in-frame clones, not every one. The data contain 200,000 to 250,000 clones, about 89% of them singletons. Sequenced sample: peripheral blood. These receptors originate from a woman in her sixties who had recovered from COVID-19.

This clone was picked up a small number of times. The rearrangement joins TRBV20-1 to TRBJ2-7; unclear D gene. This CDR3 is built from 13 residues. Deletions cut 3 bases from V and 2 bases from J, with 11 bases between. Per the germline V gene, CDR1 is DFQATT and CDR2 is SNEGSKA (reference sequence). CDR3 in DNA: TGCAGTGCTAGTCGGAGTAATGCCTACGAGCAGTACTTC. Protein product: CSASRSNAYEQYF.

Notes on this clone: The same CDR3 is also encoded by other DNA sequences in this sample. The V and J genes are TRBV7-2 and TRBJ2-3; tentative D call: TRBD2 (6 bases). The CDR3 totals 15 residues. The ends were cut back, 0 bases at V and 1 base at J, with 8 bases in the middle. Per the germline V gene, CDR1 is SGHTA and CDR2 is FQGNSA. The CDR3 loop reads CASSLAGGRTDTQYF. CDR3 DNA sequence: TGTGCCAGCAGCTTAGCGGGGGGACGCACAGATACGCAGTATTTT.